This is a list of T cell receptor beta chains from one sample in a study of monozygotic twins with inflammatory bowel disease. After re-calling the 5' RACE reads, TCRdb lists one entry per CDR3 protein, DNA absent. The sample has some 160,000 distinct CDR3 sequences, and its top ten clones hold just under 7.5%. Sequences were obtained from blood. These receptors were obtained from a human donor with ulcerative colitis or Crohn's disease, or a healthy co-twin of an affected twin (not recorded which). The CDR3 runs from the conserved cysteine through the conserved F or W. The order of the fields is J gene, V gene, CDR3 protein.

TRBJ1-1 TRBV7-2 CASSLEPGGHTEAFF
TRBJ2-2 TRBV5-5 CASSLALAGVNGELFF
TRBJ1-1 TRBV6-1 CASSPHSMNTEAFF
TRBJ2-2 TRBV30 CAWSPTVTRGELFF
TRBJ2-1 TRBV10-2 CASSPLAGEEGSYNEQFF
TRBJ2-3 TRBV20-1 CSASSRTSRYTDTQYF
TRBJ2-7 TRBV6-2/TRBV6-3 CASSYRGPTFEQYF
TRBJ1-1 TRBV30 CAWSAGMNTEAFF
TRBJ2-2 TRBV5-1 CASSLAQNTGELFF
TRBJ1-1 TRBV4-3 CASSQADRGYAEAFF
TRBJ1-1 TRBV7-2 CASSFGPKNTEAFF
TRBJ1-2 TRBV28 CASSSGQGYGYTF
TRBJ2-7 TRBV20-1 CSASGQARPIILSYEQYF
TRBJ2-7 TRBV12-3/TRBV12-4 CASSPTSGRAGGAYEQYF
TRBJ2-7 TRBV4-3 CASSQEPGAYEQYF
TRBJ2-5 TRBV5-4 CASSSGSTRETQYF
TRBJ2-2 TRBV28 CASSLRDRYTGELFF
TRBJ2-6 TRBV30 CAWSVQGSGANVLTF
TRBJ1-1 TRBV7-2 CASSPKEGAFF
TRBJ2-1 TRBV12-3/TRBV12-4 CASSLRDRYYEQFF
TRBJ2-1 TRBV5-4 CASSLKRELGNEQFF
TRBJ1-1 TRBV18 CASSPDSLVAFF
TRBJ2-1 TRBV10-3 CAINTGYNEQFF
TRBJ1-5 TRBV6-5 CASSYSQADQPQHF
TRBJ2-3 TRBV5-1 CASSFGTGVADTQYF
TRBJ2-1 TRBV5-1 CASSLDLVYNEQFF
TRBJ2-2 TRBV7-2 CASRTSGGGWIGELFF
TRBJ1-3 TRBV7-2 CASSEDGVRNTIYF
TRBJ2-7 TRBV18 CASSLGREGEQYF
TRBJ2-3 TRBV24-1 CATSDKFPQGATDTQYF
TRBJ1-2 TRBV6-1 CASSSPSGGLGYTF
TRBJ2-7 TRBV12-3/TRBV12-4 CASSRRDRVLDEQYF
TRBJ2-1 TRBV18 CASSPRTSGEIEQFF
TRBJ2-1 TRBV5-5 CASSLGTRNEQFF
TRBJ1-6 TRBV28 CASMYLIPMGSSYNSPLHF
TRBJ2-7 TRBV20-1 CSPFDGQIQQYF
TRBJ1-2 TRBV12-3/TRBV12-4 CASTVSLGRGYTF
TRBJ1-1 TRBV18 CASFAKNLNTEAFF
TRBJ1-2 TRBV10-3 CAISESSGYDGYTF
TRBJ1-1 TRBV23-1 CASRPSGQAFF
TRBJ1-5 TRBV27 CASSFGLSQPQHF
TRBJ2-5 TRBV10-3 CAINEDKGETQYF
TRBJ2-1 TRBV5-6 CASSLGALDNEQFF
TRBJ2-5 TRBV9 CASSVVGGGGQETQYF
TRBJ2-7 TRBV5-4 CASSSSRANPAYEQYF
TRBJ2-4 TRBV3-1 CASSQDFGVRAKNIQYF
TRBJ2-7 TRBV10-3 CAIKEGNGDEQYF
TRBJ1-5 TRBV15 CATSNEGAGNQPQHF
TRBJ1-1 TRBV7-9 CASNGHKLYTEAFF
TRBJ2-7 TRBV11-2 CASSLVPLGLAGPYEQYF
TRBJ2-2 TRBV29-1 CSVIGRLGTGELFF
TRBJ2-3 TRBV10-3 CAISGQGWSDTQYF
TRBJ2-7 TRBV10-3 CAISAGTGNYEQYF
TRBJ2-4 TRBV11-2 CASSLVGTSGSGSKNIQYF
TRBJ2-1 TRBV20-1 CSATPRRGSYNEQFF